This entry lists 12 T cell receptor beta chains sequenced from one sample in a study of T cells after yellow fever vaccination. TCRdb reprocessed the 5' RACE reads with MiXCR, giving one entry per CDR3 protein. This table holds 250,000 to 350,000 distinct CDR3 sequences, 4% to 5.5% found once. Here the sequenced sample was PBMCs, taken 15 days after the yellow fever booster vaccination. Receptors were obtained from a man younger than 35 who received the YFV17D yellow fever vaccine.

This clonotype occurred a few times. This chain links TRBV7-9 with TRBJ1-1; tentatively, D is TRBD1 (6 bases). CDR1 and CDR2 (germline): SEHNR, FQNEAQ (reference sequence). The length of the CDR3 is 17 residues. The V and J ends lost 6 bases and 1 base respectively, with 21 bases between them. The CDR3 region has the DNA TGTGCCAGCAGTTCTGTCGGGGGCAAAACTAAGAACACTGAAGCTTTCTTT. This codes for CASSSVGGKTKNTEAFF.

This clonotype has a handful of counts. The rearrangement joins TRBV20-1 to TRBJ2-7, with TRBD1 matching over 9 bases. The germline gives CDR1 DFQATT, CDR2 SNEGSKA (reference sequence). J lost 3 bases, V lost 0 bases, and 9 bases had no gene match. The CDR3 consists of 16 residues. The CDR3 DNA reads TGCAGTGCTAGAGATACTGCCGGGACAGGGCACTACGAGCAGTACTTC. Protein sequence: CSARDTAGTGHYEQYF.

This clonotype has more than one count but fewer than ten. This chain joins TRBV10-1 and TRBJ1-1; D is uncertain. Looked up from germline, CDR1 is WNHNN and CDR2 is SYGVQD (reference sequence). Trimming cost V 0 bases and J 1 base, with 9 bases left between them. The CDR3 is 15 amino acids. Written as DNA, the CDR3 is TGCGCCAGCAGTGAGTCTCCCGGGCCGAACACTGAAGCTTTCTTT. Translation: CASSESPGPNTEAFF.

The table lists this clonotype with many counts. Germline and junction disagree at one end, which may indicate a read error. The chain uses TRBV7-7 and TRBJ2-3; D might be TRBD1 (6 bases). The CDR3 spans 14 residues. Looked up from germline, CDR1 is SSHAT and CDR2 is FNYEAQ (reference sequence). In DNA, the CDR3 is TGTGCTAGCAGCCTAGGTACAGGGCTTGATACGCAGTATTTT. Amino acids: CASSLGTGLDTQYF.

In its sample, this clonotype was seen a few times. The CDR3 loop reads CASSLTGDYEQYF. The CDR3, as DNA: TGTGCCAGCAGCTTAACCGGGGACTACGAGCAGTACTTC. The J gene is TRBJ2-7, the V gene TRBV5-4, with D perhaps matching TRBD2 (5 bases). Trimming took off 2 bases at V and 3 bases at J, with 9 bases between the two ends. Germline CDR1 reads SGHNT; CDR2 reads YYREEE (reference sequence). The CDR3 has 13 residues. Supplemented by reference TRBV5-4 and TRBJ2-7, the full variable domain reads ETGVTQSPTHLIKTRGQQVTLRCSSQSGHNTVSWYQQALGQGPQFIFQYYREEENGRGNFPPRFSGLQFPNYSSELNVNALELDDSALYLCASSLTGDYEQYFGPGTRLTVT.

In its sample, this clonotype was seen a few times. V is TRBV29-1 and J is TRBJ2-5, with D possibly called TRBD1 or TRBD2 (5 bases each). The V and J ends lost 5 bases and 1 base respectively, with 8 bases between them. Germline V gene lookup returns CDR1 SQVTM and CDR2 ANQGSEA. The CDR3 is 12 amino acids. The CDR3 nucleotides read TGCAGCGTTCCGGGACCCCAAGAGACCCAGTACTTC. This sequence encodes CSVPGPQETQYF.

The J gene is TRBJ1-2, the V gene TRBV5-1; D possibly corresponds to TRBD1 (5 bases). Germline values: CDR1 SGHRS, CDR2 YFSETQ. The V end lost 0 bases, the J end lost 8 bases, and 11 bases lay between the germline ends. The CDR3 has 13 residues. Here the CDR3 reads CASSLGGTLGYTF. The CDR3 DNA sequence: TGCGCCAGCAGCTTGGGGGGGACCCTGGGCTACACCTTC.

This clonotype was observed a handful of times. This chain joins TRBV4-1 and TRBJ2-1, with 7 bases fitting TRBD2. The germline CDR1 and CDR2 sequences are MGHRA and YSYEKL. The CDR3 runs 15 residues. V gave up 4 bases and J gave up 11 bases; unmatched junction bases: 14. The CDR3 coding sequence is TGCGCCAGCAGCCCGACACCCCTGGGGGGGGAGAAGCAGTTCTTC. Its protein product is CASSPTPLGGEKQFF.

This clonotype showed up just a few times. The gene calls are TRBV5-5 and TRBJ1-1, with D unresolved. V dropped 0 bases and J dropped 4 bases, with 16 bases sitting between them. Per germline, CDR1 SGHKS and CDR2 YYEKEE (reference sequence). There are 16 residues in the CDR3. The CDR3 nucleotides read TGTGCCAGCAGCTTGGTCGGCTGGGCGGTCGGCACTGAAGCTTTCTTT. It yields the protein CASSLVGWAVGTEAFF.

The V gene is TRBV11-1, the J gene TRBJ2-3, with D perhaps TRBD1 (6 bases). Trimming cost V 1 base and J 4 bases, with 12 bases left between them. Germline assignment: CDR1 SGHAT and CDR2 FQDESV (reference sequence). The CDR3 is made up of 15 amino acids. CDR3 sequence (DNA): TGTGCCAGCAGCTTAGGCGCAGGGGTGGCAGATACGCAGTATTTT. Its protein product is CASSLGAGVADTQYF.

This clonotype was seen repeatedly, ten times or more. The chain links TRBV27 to TRBJ1-4; TRBD1 matches 9 bases. The ends lost 8 bases at V and 3 bases at J; junction bases unmatched: 10. This CDR3 region has 16 residues. The V gene's germline CDR1 is MNHEY and CDR2 SMNVEV (reference sequence). In nucleotides, the CDR3 is TGTGCCAGCGGGGGGACGGACAGGGGTTCTAATGAAAAACTGTTTTTT. Amino acid sequence: CASGGTDRGSNEKLFF.

There are many counts of this clonotype. J is TRBJ2-2 and V is TRBV13; no clear D. The CDR3 extends over 12 amino acids. V was shortened by 5 bases and J by 8 bases, with 9 bases between the two germline ends. From germline, CDR1 is PRHDT and CDR2 FYEKMQ (reference sequence). The DNA of the CDR3 is TGTGCCAGCAGCCTCCCTGGGGGGGAGCTGTTTTTT. It specifies CASSLPGGELFF.